This T cell receptor (beta chain) was identified in a study of blood T cell repertoires in COVID-19. Overall study context: COVID-19 samples, acute and convalescent, were from the United States, Italy and Spain. T cells, B-cell-depleted T cells, or PBMCs provided the cDNA or gDNA that served as material.

Per the original data handling: Nucleated cell counts were estimated from reference gene primer amplification. Here immunoSEQ multiplex PCR was the method, and the copy in TCRdb shows in-frame clones only, minus some. From that table come the V and J calls and clone size; the DNA was used to work out D and trimming. The top ten clones hold over 15% of a sample with some 120,000 clones, approximately 83% of them seen once. Germline V gene sequence: CDR1 LGHDT, CDR2 YNNKEL (reference sequence). CDR3 size: 16 residues. With V trimmed by 1 base and J by 9 bases, 9 bases remained unmatched. The V call is TRBV3-1 (or the pseudogene TRBV3-2), the J call TRBJ2-1; 10 nucleotides agree with TRBD1. Source material: peripheral blood. This receptor was taken from a woman aged 45-60 years with acute or convalescent COVID-19. The CDR3 is CASSQGFGQGVGEQFF. CDR3 coding DNA: TGTGCCAGCAGCCAAGGGTTCGGACAGGGGGTCGGTGAGCAGTTCTTC.